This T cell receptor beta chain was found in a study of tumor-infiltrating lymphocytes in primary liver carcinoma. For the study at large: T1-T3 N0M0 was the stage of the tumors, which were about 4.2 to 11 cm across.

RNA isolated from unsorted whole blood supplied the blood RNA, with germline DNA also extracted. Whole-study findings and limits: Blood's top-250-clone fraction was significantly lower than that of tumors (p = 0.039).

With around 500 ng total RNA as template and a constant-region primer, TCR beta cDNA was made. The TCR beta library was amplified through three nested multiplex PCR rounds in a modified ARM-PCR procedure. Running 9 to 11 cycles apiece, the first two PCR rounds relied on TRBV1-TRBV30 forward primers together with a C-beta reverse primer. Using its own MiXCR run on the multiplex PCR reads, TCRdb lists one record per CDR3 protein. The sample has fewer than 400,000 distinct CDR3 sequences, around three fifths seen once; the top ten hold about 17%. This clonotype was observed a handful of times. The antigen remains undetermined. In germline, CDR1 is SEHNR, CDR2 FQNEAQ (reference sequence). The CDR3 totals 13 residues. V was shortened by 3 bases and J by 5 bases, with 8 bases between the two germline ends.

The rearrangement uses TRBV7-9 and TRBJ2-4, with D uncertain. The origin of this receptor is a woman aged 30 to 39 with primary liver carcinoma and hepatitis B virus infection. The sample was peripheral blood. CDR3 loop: CASSFAYQNIQYF. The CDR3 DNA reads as TGTGCCAGCAGCTTCGCCTACCAAAACATTCAGTACTTC.